This T cell receptor beta chain was captured in a study of cytomegalovirus exposure and HLA in healthy donors. Study-wide background: One earlier analysis, a look at 150 million to 200 million T cells, found around 110 million unique TCR beta sequences.

Germline V gives CDR1 LGHNA, CDR2 YNFKEQ. Losses at the gene ends were 3 bases for V and 4 bases for J; bases not matched to a gene: 1. This CDR3 is 14 amino acids long. Study-wide findings and caveats: In a later analysis, at a false discovery rate of 0.05, 15,000 to 20,000 TCR beta sequences were associated with HLA alleles. With further analysis later on, most CMV-associated TCR beta chains appeared HLA-restricted. The study put some 150 TCR beta chains on its list as cytomegalovirus-associated.

A multiplex PCR was run with 60 Vbeta primers and 13 Jbeta primers. Assay used: immunoSEQ multiplex PCR; TCRdb lists only in-frame clones, some missing. Seen here are some 88,000 clones, 65% to 80% observed once, and the top ten hold roughly 16%. As concerns this clone: Its antigen is unknown.

This TCR came from a woman in her late teens or twenties in good health and CMV-seropositive. The sequencing sample was made of PBMCs. The V gene is TRBV4-2, the J gene TRBJ2-7; 12 bases match TRBD1. CDR3 bases: TGTGCCAGCAGCCAGGGACAGGGGGCATACGAGCAGTACTTC. Translating it yields CASSQGQGAYEQYF.